This is a list of T cell receptor beta chains from one sample in a study of response to subunit inactivated influenza vaccine. MiXCR, applied by TCRdb to the RT-PCR reads, yields one record per CDR3 protein. This sample has some 480,000 distinct CDR3 sequences, with about a tenth found just once. The material sequenced was PBMCs from blood, taken roughly 45 days after vaccination. The receptors derive from a man over 45 who received an inactivated influenza vaccine. The CDR3 runs from the conserved cysteine through the conserved F or W. Fields, in order: V gene, clone size, CDR3 protein. Size is stated for part of the rows, as once, few or many counts, or as a class when the clone is expanded.

V gene: TRBV12-3/TRBV12-4
clone size: few
CDR3 protein: CASRPSGGYEQYF

V gene: TRBV20-1
clone size: few
CDR3 protein: CSARDAGQVGTEAFF

V gene: TRBV5-1
clone size: many
CDR3 protein: CASSLAASGSDEQFF

V gene: TRBV5-5
clone size: few
CDR3 protein: CASSLEVLAGSSTDTQYF

V gene: TRBV6-2/TRBV6-3
clone size: -
CDR3 protein: CASTADRDFNQPQHF

V gene: TRBV20-1
clone size: few
CDR3 protein: CSVLGRGEKLFF

V gene: TRBV20-1
clone size: few
CDR3 protein: CSARGIRGWLDTGELFF

V gene: TRBV11-1
clone size: few
CDR3 protein: CASSLAGTSGGITDTQYF

V gene: TRBV10-3
clone size: -
CDR3 protein: CAISVTSGGFMNTEAFF

V gene: TRBV6-2/TRBV6-3
clone size: few
CDR3 protein: CASSQRSFGTGRYEQYF

V gene: TRBV27
clone size: -
CDR3 protein: CASSVLGVRSSYEQYF

V gene: TRBV9
clone size: -
CDR3 protein: CASSPWTSGREEQFF

V gene: TRBV7-3
clone size: -
CDR3 protein: CASSALAGRGDTQYF

V gene: TRBV7-9
clone size: few
CDR3 protein: CASSHQLTRGTDTQYF

V gene: TRBV11-1
clone size: few
CDR3 protein: CASSSTGGRSTDTQYF

V gene: TRBV15
clone size: -
CDR3 protein: CATSRDQYQPQHF

V gene: TRBV3-1
clone size: -
CDR3 protein: CASSPGGALTGELFF

V gene: TRBV3-1
clone size: few
CDR3 protein: CASSQTSGSWYNEQFF

V gene: TRBV7-8
clone size: -
CDR3 protein: CASSLRRDEAFF

V gene: TRBV5-6
clone size: -
CDR3 protein: CASSLSTRDGYTF

V gene: TRBV24-1
clone size: few
CDR3 protein: CATSDTGTGIVQETQYF

V gene: TRBV20-1
clone size: -
CDR3 protein: CSARDSASGTSETQYF

V gene: TRBV5-6
clone size: -
CDR3 protein: CASSLVSAGGIYEQYF

V gene: TRBV19
clone size: -
CDR3 protein: CASITPGQASNQPQHF

V gene: TRBV18
clone size: few
CDR3 protein: CASSPRDFSTDTQYF

V gene: TRBV6-2/TRBV6-3
clone size: -
CDR3 protein: CASGSAGGRETQYF

V gene: TRBV11-2
clone size: few
CDR3 protein: CASSRGTSINEQFF

V gene: TRBV7-9
clone size: few
CDR3 protein: CASSLGLWSAGEKLFF

V gene: TRBV7-6
clone size: -
CDR3 protein: CASSLVGRLTGTDTQYF

V gene: TRBV6-5
clone size: many
CDR3 protein: CASSYSSGANVLTF

V gene: TRBV20-1
clone size: few
CDR3 protein: CSARDRETRGGYEQFF

V gene: TRBV3-1
clone size: many
CDR3 protein: CASRRTSGDTGELFF

V gene: TRBV5-4
clone size: few
CDR3 protein: CASSKGSGGPWNEQFF

V gene: TRBV7-2
clone size: -
CDR3 protein: CASSLASPAGNTIYF

V gene: TRBV5-1
clone size: few
CDR3 protein: CASSLRSAEETQYF

V gene: TRBV6-5
clone size: -
CDR3 protein: CASSYGQLLISGNTIYF

V gene: TRBV20-1
clone size: few
CDR3 protein: CSARRTSGASDTQYF

V gene: TRBV20-1
clone size: -
CDR3 protein: CSARDYRGSGQPQHF

V gene: TRBV11-2
clone size: -
CDR3 protein: CASSERDGGYEQYF

V gene: TRBV27
clone size: -
CDR3 protein: CASSLSQRTYNEQFF

V gene: TRBV20-1
clone size: few
CDR3 protein: CSASDRGVGTYEQYF

V gene: TRBV7-2
clone size: many
CDR3 protein: CASSITSGQETQYF

V gene: TRBV4-2
clone size: few
CDR3 protein: CASSQESRGNYGYTF

V gene: TRBV5-6
clone size: -
CDR3 protein: CASSYPGTGGNEQYF

V gene: TRBV12-3/TRBV12-4
clone size: many
CDR3 protein: CASSTTANYGYTF

V gene: TRBV6-5
clone size: many
CDR3 protein: CASSSTGVNSPLHF

V gene: TRBV7-2
clone size: -
CDR3 protein: CASSRSRTDTQYF

V gene: TRBV4-3
clone size: many
CDR3 protein: CASSQDIVGGAGDTQYF

V gene: TRBV6-2/TRBV6-3
clone size: many
CDR3 protein: CASRNQREGLNEQFF

V gene: TRBV12-3/TRBV12-4
clone size: few
CDR3 protein: CASSPDGHPSGGSSYNEQFF

V gene: TRBV9
clone size: many
CDR3 protein: CASSVGQGVHYEQYF

V gene: TRBV27
clone size: -
CDR3 protein: CASSKYQETQYF

V gene: TRBV20-1
clone size: -
CDR3 protein: CSAPRDGSSYNEQFF

V gene: TRBV29-1
clone size: -
CDR3 protein: CSAGGDYFTDTQYF